This TCR beta chain was documented in a study of cytomegalovirus exposure and HLA in healthy donors. Across the whole study: For the roughly 400 genotyped donors, roughly 81% fell within the Caucasian-associated ancestry cluster.

This CDR3 spans 16 amino acids. Unmatched junction bases numbered 4, after V lost 2 bases and J lost 1 base. The germline V gene has CDR1 SNHLY and CDR2 FYNNEI. Vbeta (60) and Jbeta (13) primers were used in the PCR. Data came from immunoSEQ multiplex PCR; TCRdb stores just in-frame clones and leaves some out. Of 120,000 to 150,000 clones listed, about three quarters are singletons. Overall study findings and caveats: Looking again later, the authors saw that most CMV-associated TCR beta chains seemed HLA-restricted. From TCR beta sequences, most subjects' HLA-A and HLA-B alleles were reportedly predicted accurately.

For this clone: Its antigen is not identified.

The chain joins TRBV2 to TRBJ2-7; 11 bases are shared with TRBD2. The sequenced sample was PBMCs. The sequence was obtained from a man aged 18 to 30 in good health and CMV-seronegative. CDR3 bases: TGTGCCAGCAGTGAACCGGGACTAGCGGTTTCCTACGAGCAGTACTTC. This codes for CASSEPGLAVSYEQYF.